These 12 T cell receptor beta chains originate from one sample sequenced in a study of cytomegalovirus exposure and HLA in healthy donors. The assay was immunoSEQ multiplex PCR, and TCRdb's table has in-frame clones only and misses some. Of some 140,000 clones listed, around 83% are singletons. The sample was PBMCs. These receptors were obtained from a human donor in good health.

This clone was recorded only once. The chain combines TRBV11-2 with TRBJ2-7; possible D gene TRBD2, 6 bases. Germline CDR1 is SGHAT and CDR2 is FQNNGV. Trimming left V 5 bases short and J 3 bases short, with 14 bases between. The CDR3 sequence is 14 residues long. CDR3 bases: TGTGCCAGCAGCGGAGGGGTTGTATACTACGAGCAGTACTTC. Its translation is CASSGGVVYYEQYF.

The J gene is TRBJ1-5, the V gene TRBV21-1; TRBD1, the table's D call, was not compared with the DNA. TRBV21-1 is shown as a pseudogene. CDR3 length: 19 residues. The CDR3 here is CASSSGGTGGSISNQPQHF. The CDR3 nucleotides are TGTGCCAGCAGCTCGGGGGGGACAGGGGGGTCGATAAGCAATCAGCCCCAGCATTTT.

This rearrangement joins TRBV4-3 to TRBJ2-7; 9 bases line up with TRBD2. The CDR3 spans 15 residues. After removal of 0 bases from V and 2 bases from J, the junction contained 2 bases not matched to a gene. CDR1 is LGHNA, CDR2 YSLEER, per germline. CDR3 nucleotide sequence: TGCGCCAGCAGCCAAGAGATAGCGGGGGCCTACGAGCAGTACTTC. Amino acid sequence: CASSQEIAGAYEQYF.

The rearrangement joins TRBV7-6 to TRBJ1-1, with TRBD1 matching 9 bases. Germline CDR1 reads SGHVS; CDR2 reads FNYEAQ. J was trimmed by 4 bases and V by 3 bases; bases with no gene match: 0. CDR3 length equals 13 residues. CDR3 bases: TGTGCCAGCAGCTTGACAGGGGGCACTGAAGCTTTCTTT. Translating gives CASSLTGGTEAFF.

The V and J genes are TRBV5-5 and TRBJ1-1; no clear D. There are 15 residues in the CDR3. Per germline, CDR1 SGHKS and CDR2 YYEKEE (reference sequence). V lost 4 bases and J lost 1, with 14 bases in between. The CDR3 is CASSPARGRNTEAFF. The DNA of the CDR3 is TGTGCCAGCAGCCCTGCCCGGGGAAGGAACACTGAAGCTTTCTTT.

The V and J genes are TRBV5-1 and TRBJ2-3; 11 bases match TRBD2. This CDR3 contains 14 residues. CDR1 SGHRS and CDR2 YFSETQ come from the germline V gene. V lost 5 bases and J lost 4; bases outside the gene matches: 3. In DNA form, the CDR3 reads TGCGCCAGCAGGACTAGCGGGGTACCAGATACGCAGTATTTT. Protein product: CASRTSGVPDTQYF.

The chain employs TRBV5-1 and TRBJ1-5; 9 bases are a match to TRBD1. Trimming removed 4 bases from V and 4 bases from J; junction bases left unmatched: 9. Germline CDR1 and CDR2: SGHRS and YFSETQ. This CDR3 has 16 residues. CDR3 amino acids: CASSIDPGTGNQPQHF. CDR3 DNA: TGCGCCAGCAGCATTGACCCCGGGACAGGGAATCAGCCCCAGCATTTT.

CDR3: CASSLSISWPQHF. The CDR3 bases are TGTGCCAGCAGCCTCAGTATCAGTTGGCCCCAGCATTTT. V gene TRBV7-3 combines with J gene TRBJ1-5, with D unresolved. The CDR3 length is 13 residues. Per germline, CDR1 SGHTA and CDR2 FQGTGA. Trimming removed 5 bases from V and 9 bases from J, with 14 bases in between.

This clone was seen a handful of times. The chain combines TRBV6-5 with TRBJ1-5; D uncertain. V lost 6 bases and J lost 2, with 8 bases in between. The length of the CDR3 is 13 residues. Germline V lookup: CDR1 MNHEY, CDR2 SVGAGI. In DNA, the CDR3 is TGTGCCAGCAGGGCCCAAGGCAATCAGCCCCAGCATTTT. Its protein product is CASRAQGNQPQHF.

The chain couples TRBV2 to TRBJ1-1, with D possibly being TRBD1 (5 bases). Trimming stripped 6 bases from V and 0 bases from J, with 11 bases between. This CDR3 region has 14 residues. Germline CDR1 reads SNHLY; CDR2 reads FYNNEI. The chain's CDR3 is CASSAGQMNTEAFF. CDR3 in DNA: TGTGCCAGCAGCGCAGGACAAATGAACACTGAAGCTTTCTTT.

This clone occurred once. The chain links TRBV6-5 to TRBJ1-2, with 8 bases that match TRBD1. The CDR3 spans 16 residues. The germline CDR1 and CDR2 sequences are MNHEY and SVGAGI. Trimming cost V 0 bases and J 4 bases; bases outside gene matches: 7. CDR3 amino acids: CASSYSATGVGYGYTF. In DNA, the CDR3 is TGTGCCAGCAGTTACTCAGCGACAGGGGTTGGCTATGGCTACACCTTC.

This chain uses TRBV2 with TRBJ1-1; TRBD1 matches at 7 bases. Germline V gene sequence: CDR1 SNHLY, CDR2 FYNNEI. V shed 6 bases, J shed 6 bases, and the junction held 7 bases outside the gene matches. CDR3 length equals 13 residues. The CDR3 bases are TGTGCCAGCAGGCTCACAGGGGTCGCTGAAGCTTTCTTT. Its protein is CASRLTGVAEAFF.